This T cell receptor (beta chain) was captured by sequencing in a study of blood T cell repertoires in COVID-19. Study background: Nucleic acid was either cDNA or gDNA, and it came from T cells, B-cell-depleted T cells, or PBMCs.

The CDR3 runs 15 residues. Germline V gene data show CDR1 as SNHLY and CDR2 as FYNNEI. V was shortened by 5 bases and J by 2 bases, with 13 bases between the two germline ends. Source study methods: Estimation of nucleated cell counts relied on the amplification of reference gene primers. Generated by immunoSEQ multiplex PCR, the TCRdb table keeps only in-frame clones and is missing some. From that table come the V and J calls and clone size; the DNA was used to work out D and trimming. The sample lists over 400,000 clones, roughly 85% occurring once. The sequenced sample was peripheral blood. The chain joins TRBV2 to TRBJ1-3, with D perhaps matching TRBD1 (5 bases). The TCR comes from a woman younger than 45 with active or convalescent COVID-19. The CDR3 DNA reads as TGTGCCAGCAGTACCCTCGACAGTCCTGGAAACACCATATATTTT. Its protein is CASSTLDSPGNTIYF.